These 16 T cell receptor beta chains share one sample of origin, sequenced in a study of OX40 agonist ivuxolimab in advanced cancers. The data were produced by immunoSEQ multiplex PCR, yet TCRdb's version contains in-frame clones alone and is incomplete. The sample includes under 75,000 clones, around 88% of them seen just once. This specimen consisted of CD4+ or CD8+ T cells sorted from blood, obtained in a trial of the OX40 agonist ivuxolimab. Receptors originate from an adult with an advanced solid tumor such as melanoma, head and neck, liver or kidney cancer.

This rearrangement joins TRBV5-5 to TRBJ2-7, with unresolved D. CDR1 and CDR2 (germline): SGHKS, YYEKEE (reference sequence). This CDR3 spans 11 amino acids. The V and J ends lost 0 bases and 3 bases respectively, with 1 base between them. The CDR3 sequence: CASSLDYEQYF. The CDR3 nucleotides are TGTGCCAGCAGCTTGGACTACGAGCAGTACTTC. The variable domain in full, with the rest retrieved from reference TRBV5-5 and TRBJ2-7, is DAGVTQSPTHLIKTRGQQVTLRCSPISGHKSVSWYQQVLGQGPQFIFQYYEKEERGRGNFPDRFSARQFPNYSSELNVNALLLGDSALYLCASSLDYEQYFGPGTRLTVT.

The chain recombines TRBV5-1 with TRBJ2-4, with D hard to call. The V and J ends lost 1 base and 9 bases respectively, with 14 bases between them. In germline, CDR1 is SGHRS, CDR2 YFSETQ. The CDR3 is 14 amino acids. The CDR3 here is CASSLYEGWGIQYF. The CDR3 region has the DNA TGCGCCAGCAGCTTGTACGAAGGGTGGGGCATTCAGTACTTC.

The chain is built from TRBV28 and TRBJ2-1; TRBD2 is a possible D gene (6 bases). The CDR3 consists of 16 residues. Germline lookup yields CDR1 MDHEN and CDR2 SYDVKM. Trimming took off 3 bases at V and 7 bases at J, with 19 bases between the two ends. The CDR3: CASSLGLRRGGNEQFF. The CDR3 DNA follows: TGTGCCAGCAGTTTGGGGCTAAGGCGGGGTGGGAATGAGCAGTTCTTC.

The rearrangement joins TRBV5-6 to TRBJ1-1; the D is unclear. The V and J ends lost 0 bases and 4 bases respectively, with 7 bases between them. Germline V gives CDR1 SGHDT, CDR2 YYEEEE. This CDR3 comprises 13 residues. In DNA, the CDR3 is TGTGCCAGCAGCTTGGTCTCCGTCACTGAAGCTTTCTTT. It encodes CASSLVSVTEAFF.

V is TRBV28 and J is TRBJ2-2; 9 nucleotides align to TRBD2. Germline V gene data show CDR1 as MDHEN and CDR2 as SYDVKM. The junction had 2 bases not matched to a gene; V was cut back by 1 base and J by 5 bases. The CDR3 contains 15 residues. The CDR3 loop reads CASSLSLAGTGELFF. The CDR3 DNA follows: TGTGCCAGCAGTTTATCTCTAGCGGGAACCGGGGAGCTGTTTTTT.

This chain joins TRBV6-6 and TRBJ1-2; D gene ambiguous. Trimming removed 2 bases at V and 5 bases at J, with 3 bases between. The CDR3 runs 11 residues. CDR1 is MNHNY, CDR2 SVGAGI, per germline (reference sequence). In DNA, the CDR3 is TGTGCCAGCAGTTACGATTATGGCTACACCTTC. Its protein is CASSYDYGYTF.

The genes are TRBV28 and TRBJ1-1; 7 bases map to TRBD1. Germline V CDR1 and CDR2: MDHEN, SYDVKM. The V gene end was trimmed by 5 bases and the J gene end by 4 bases; junction bases not matched to a gene: 10. The CDR3 totals 15 residues. The CDR3 DNA reads as TGTGCCAGCAGTCCCCTGGGCAGGGACAGCACTGAAGCTTTCTTT. This codes for CASSPLGRDSTEAFF.

The chain has TRBV6-6 and TRBJ1-1; D is unresolved. CDR3 length equals 13 residues. CDR1 and CDR2 from the germline V gene are MNHNY and SVGAGI (reference sequence). The V end lost 4 bases, the J end lost 2 bases, and 8 bases lay between the germline ends. The CDR3, as DNA: TGTGCCAGCAGTTTTGGTTCAAACACTGAAGCTTTCTTT. It yields the protein CASSFGSNTEAFF.

This rearrangement joins TRBV2 to TRBJ2-5; D is undetermined. The end of the DNA aligns better with TRBJ2-7, so the J call may be wrong. Germline loops: CDR1 SNHLY, CDR2 FYNNEI. The CDR3 is 14 residues long. CDR3 protein: CASSESWGRNEQYF. The CDR3, as DNA: TGTGCCAGCAGTGAATCCTGGGGTAGGAACGAGCAGTACTTC.

CDR3 sequence reads: CASSVGQGSTDTQYF. DNA of the CDR3: TGTGCCAGCAGTGTAGGACAGGGGAGCACAGATACGCAGTATTTT. The chain is built from TRBV2 and TRBJ2-3; 9 nucleotides agree with TRBD1. CDR3 length: 15 residues. Trimming took 4 bases from V and 0 from J; bases not matched to a gene: 2. Germline CDR1 is SNHLY and CDR2 is FYNNEI.

This clone occurred a few times. This chain joins TRBV4-1 and TRBJ2-4; D perhaps matches TRBD1 (6 bases). The CDR3 is made up of 16 amino acids. V lost 0 bases to trimming and J lost 3 bases, with 12 bases between them. CDR1 is MGHRA and CDR2 is YSYEKL in the germline V gene. CDR3 coding DNA: TGCGCCAGCAGCCAAGATCCCAGGGGTGGCAAAAACATTCAGTACTTC. Translating gives CASSQDPRGGKNIQYF.

This rearrangement joins TRBV7-2 to TRBJ2-3; no definite D call. The V end lost 1 base, the J end lost 4 bases, and 9 bases lay between the germline ends. The CDR3 covers 14 residues. Per the germline V gene, CDR1 is SGHTA and CDR2 is FQGNSA. CDR3 sequence reads: CASSLGLAADTQYF. The CDR3 DNA reads TGTGCCAGCAGCTTAGGATTAGCAGCAGATACGCAGTATTTT. Full variable domain (remainder filled in from reference TRBV7-2 and TRBJ2-3): GAGVSQSPSNKVTEKGKDVELRCDPISGHTALYWYRQSLGQGLEFLIYFQGNSAPDKSGLPSDRFSAERTGGSVSTLTIQRTQQEDSAVYLCASSLGLAADTQYFGPGTRLTVL.

The chain recombines TRBV19 with TRBJ2-7; D is perhaps TRBD1 (6 bases). V was clipped by 3 bases and J by 4 bases, with 10 bases between them. CDR3 length: 13 residues. Germline-derived CDR1 and CDR2 are LNHDA and SQIVND (reference sequence). The CDR3 DNA reads TGTGCCAGTAGTATGGGGGCTTCTTACGAGCAGTACTTC. Amino acid sequence: CASSMGASYEQYF.

This sequence joins TRBV28 and TRBJ1-2; D unresolved. The CDR3 runs to 15 residues. Trimming cost V 6 bases and J 2 bases, with 16 bases left between them. Germline CDR1 reads MDHEN; CDR2 reads SYDVKM. For the CDR3, the DNA is TGTGCCAGCAGCCCAAACGAGGGCCAGAACTATGGCTACACCTTC. It encodes CASSPNEGQNYGYTF.

The chain recombines TRBV9 with TRBJ2-1; 15 positions match TRBD2. Germline-derived CDR1 and CDR2 are SGDLS and YYNGEE. The CDR3 loop spans 16 amino acids. With 4 bases clipped from V and 9 bases from J, the junction kept 8 bases outside the gene matches. CDR3 nucleotide sequence: TGTGCCAGCAGCCCCCTCTCGGGACTAGCGGGAGGTGAGCAGTTCTTC. Encoded protein: CASSPLSGLAGGEQFF.

The genes are TRBV28 and TRBJ2-4; 8 bases map to TRBD1. The CDR3 runs to 11 residues. CDR1 is MDHEN, CDR2 SYDVKM, per germline. Trimming took 10 bases from V and 7 from J; bases not matched to a gene: 3. For the CDR3, the DNA is TGTGCCATCCGACAGGGGAACATTCAGTACTTC. It yields the protein CAIRQGNIQYF.